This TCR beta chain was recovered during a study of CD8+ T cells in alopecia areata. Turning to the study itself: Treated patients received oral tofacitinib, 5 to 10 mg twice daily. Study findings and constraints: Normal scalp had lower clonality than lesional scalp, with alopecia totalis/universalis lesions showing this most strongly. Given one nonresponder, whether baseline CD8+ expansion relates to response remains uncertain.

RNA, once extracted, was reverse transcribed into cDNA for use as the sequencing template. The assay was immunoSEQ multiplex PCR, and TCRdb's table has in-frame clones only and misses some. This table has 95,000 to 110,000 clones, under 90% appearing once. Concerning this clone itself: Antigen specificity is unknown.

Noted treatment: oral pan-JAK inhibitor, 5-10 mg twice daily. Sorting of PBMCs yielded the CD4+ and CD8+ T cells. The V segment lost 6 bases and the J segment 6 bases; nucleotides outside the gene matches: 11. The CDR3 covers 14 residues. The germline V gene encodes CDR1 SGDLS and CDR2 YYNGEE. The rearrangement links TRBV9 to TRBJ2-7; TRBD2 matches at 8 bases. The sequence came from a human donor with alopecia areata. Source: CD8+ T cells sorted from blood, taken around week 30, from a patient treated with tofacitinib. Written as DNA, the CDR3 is TGTGCCAGCACCGGGGGGGGCGCGGGCGGCGAGCAGTACTTC. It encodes CASTGGGAGGEQYF.